Sequencing of this T cell receptor (beta chain) was carried out in a study of T cell responses to AZD1222 COVID-19 vaccine. This clone was seen a few times. CDR3 size: 15 residues. Deletions cut 5 bases from V and 4 bases from J, with 17 bases between. Looked up from germline, CDR1 is LNHDA and CDR2 is SQIVND (reference sequence). Clones were sequenced by immunoSEQ multiplex PCR, and TCRdb holds only the in-frame ones, with some missing. Among approximately 99,000 clones listed, approximately 86% were seen once. The source material was peripheral blood, sampled on day 0 of AZD1222 vaccination. The TCR was taken from an adult in good health. The chain has TRBV19 and TRBJ1-1, with no clear D. The CDR3 bases are TGTGCCAGTAGTCCCCACGGGAGGGCAAGCACTGAAGCTTTCTTT. This encodes CASSPHGRASTEAFF.